The source of this T cell receptor (beta chain) is a study of monozygotic twins with inflammatory bowel disease. Germline CDR1 ENHRY, CDR2 SYGVKD. The CDR3 consists of 15 residues. Eight separate reactions per sample served to make cDNA. TCRdb re-called the 5' RACE reads and gives one entry per CDR3 protein, without DNA. The sample has more than 75,000 distinct CDR3 sequences. Points from the study as a whole: Extra variability in the repertoires of patients may have come from differing immunosuppressive treatments. The authors could not tell different T cell subtypes apart.

For this clonotype: What it binds is unknown.

The sample was blood. The clonotype originates from a human donor with ulcerative colitis or Crohn's disease, or a healthy co-twin of an affected twin (not recorded which). This chain uses TRBV10-3 with TRBJ1-2; the TCRdb call, TRBD1, lacks DNA for checking. CDR3 in amino acids: CATSLGAGTAYGYTF.